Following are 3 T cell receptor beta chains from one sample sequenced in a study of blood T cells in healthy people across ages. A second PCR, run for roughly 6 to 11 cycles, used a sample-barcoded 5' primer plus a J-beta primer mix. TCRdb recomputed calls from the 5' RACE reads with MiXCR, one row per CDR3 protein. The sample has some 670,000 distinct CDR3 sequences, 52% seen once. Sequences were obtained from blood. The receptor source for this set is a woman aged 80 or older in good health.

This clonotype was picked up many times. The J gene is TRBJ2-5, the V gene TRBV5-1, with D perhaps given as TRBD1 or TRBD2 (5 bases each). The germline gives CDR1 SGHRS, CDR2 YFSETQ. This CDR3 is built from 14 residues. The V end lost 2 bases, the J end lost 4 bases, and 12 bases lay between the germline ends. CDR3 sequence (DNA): TGCGCCAGCAGCTTCTCCGGGGCCTTAGAGACCCAGTACTTC. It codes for CASSFSGALETQYF. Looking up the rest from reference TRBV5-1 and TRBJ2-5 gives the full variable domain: KAGVTQTPRYLIKTRGQQVTLSCSPISGHRSVSWYQQTPGQGLQFLFEYFSETQRNKGNFPGRFSGRQFSNSRSEMNVSTLELGDSALYLCASSFSGALETQYFGPGTRLLVL.

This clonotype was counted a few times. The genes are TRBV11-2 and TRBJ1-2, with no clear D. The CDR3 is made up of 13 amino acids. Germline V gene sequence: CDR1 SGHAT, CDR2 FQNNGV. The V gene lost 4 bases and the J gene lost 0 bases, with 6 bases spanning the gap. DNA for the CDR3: TGTGCCAGCAGCTGGCAGTCTAACTATGGCTACACCTTC. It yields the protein CASSWQSNYGYTF.

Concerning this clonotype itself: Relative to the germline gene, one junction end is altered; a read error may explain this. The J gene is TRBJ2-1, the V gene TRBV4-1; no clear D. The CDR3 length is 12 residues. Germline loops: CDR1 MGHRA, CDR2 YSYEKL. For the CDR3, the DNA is TGCGCCAGCGGCCAAGATCTACCCCGGCAGTTCTTC. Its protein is CASGQDLPRQFF.